The TCR beta chain under discussion was sequenced for a study of molecular identifiers for immune sequencing clone quantification. Both previously described methods and listed TCR primers were employed to make bulk TCR libraries. TCRdb analysed the PCR reads with MiXCR anew, one entry per CDR3 protein. The profile shows approximately 40,000 distinct CDR3 sequences, roughly 24% of them singletons. This clonotype appeared many times. The CDR3 has 15 amino acids. The sequenced sample consisted of naive CD8+ T cells from blood, with Jurkat cell RNA spiked in. Subset specified: FACS-sorted CD8+CD4-CCR7+CD45RA+ naive T cells. The rearrangement links TRBV21-1 to TRBJ2-5; TRBD1 is the table's D call, not checked against the DNA. TRBV21-1 is labeled a pseudogene. This sequence originates from a human donor in good health. Some libraries in this study had Jurkat cell RNA spiked in. CDR3 sequence: CASSKARDTQETQYF. In DNA form, the CDR3 reads TGTGCCAGCAGCAAAGCACGGGACACCCAAGAGACCCAGTACTTC.